The 7 T cell receptor beta chains presented below share a single source sample, sequenced in a study of blood T cell repertoires in COVID-19. Here immunoSEQ multiplex PCR was the method, and the copy in TCRdb shows in-frame clones only, minus some. The sample has some 220,000 clones; 84% are singletons. Sequencing used peripheral blood. The receptors derive from a man between 45 and 60 years old with acute or convalescent COVID-19.

The chain uses TRBV29-1 and TRBJ2-1; 16 bases map to TRBD2. In germline, CDR1 is SQVTM, CDR2 ANQGSEA. CDR3 size: 15 residues. V lost 3 bases, J lost 9 bases, and 5 bases stayed unmatched. This chain's CDR3 is CSVEVGTSGGAEQFF. The DNA for the CDR3 is TGCAGCGTTGAGGTCGGGACTAGCGGGGGGGCTGAGCAGTTCTTC.

The chain is built from TRBV21-1 and TRBJ1-3. TRBV21-1 is given as a pseudogene. This CDR3 contains 18 residues. CDR3 region: CASIRDGGGPFSGNTIYF. CDR3 DNA sequence: TGTGCCAGCATCCGGGACGGGGGGGGCCCGTTTTCTGGAAACACCATATATTTT.

CDR3 sequence: CASSLEGGKWHGYTF. Written as DNA, the CDR3 is TGTGCCAGCAGTTTGGAGGGAGGGAAATGGCATGGCTACACCTTC. The V gene is TRBV28, the J gene TRBJ1-2; D not certain. The germline V gene has CDR1 MDHEN and CDR2 SYDVKM. The germline V and J ends were trimmed by 3 bases and 6 bases, with 17 bases remaining between them. This CDR3 is built from 15 residues.

This clone was observed a single time. The chain recombines TRBV7-6 with TRBJ2-2; 7 bases map to TRBD1. The V segment lost 6 bases and the J segment 6 bases; nucleotides outside the gene matches: 10. Per the germline V gene, CDR1 is SGHVS and CDR2 is FNYEAQ. The CDR3 spans 15 residues. The CDR3 reads CASSTGQDLAGELFF. CDR3 sequence (DNA): TGTGCCAGCAGTACAGGACAGGATCTCGCCGGGGAGCTGTTTTTT.

The V call is TRBV11-2, the J call TRBJ1-2, with 8 nucleotides matching TRBD1. Germline values: CDR1 SGHAT, CDR2 FQNNGV. The CDR3 totals 15 residues. The ends lost 0 bases at V and 7 bases at J; junction bases unmatched: 7. CDR3 amino acids: CASSLEAPGQGGYTF. The CDR3, as DNA: TGTGCCAGCAGCTTAGAAGCCCCCGGACAGGGTGGCTACACCTTC.

The chain recombines TRBV5-1 with TRBJ2-1; 8 positions agree with TRBD1. Germline values: CDR1 SGHRS, CDR2 YFSETQ. This CDR3 is 16 amino acids long. V lost 4 bases and J lost 4; bases outside the gene matches: 10. The CDR3 protein is CASSPWTGMGYNEQFF. Written as DNA, the CDR3 is TGCGCCAGCAGCCCATGGACAGGGATGGGTTACAATGAGCAGTTCTTC.

The CDR3 spells CASTMGGPTEAFF. For the CDR3, the DNA is TGTGCCAGCACCATGGGGGGGCCCACTGAAGCTTTCTTT. The chain combines TRBV7-3 with TRBJ1-1, with D tentatively TRBD1 (6 bases). Germline values: CDR1 SGHTA, CDR2 FQGTGA. The CDR3 is made up of 13 amino acids. V was shortened by 7 bases and J by 4 bases, with 13 bases between the two germline ends.